This T cell receptor (beta chain) was retrieved from a study of STAT3 mutations in large granular lymphocyte leukemia. Assay: immunoSEQ multiplex PCR; the TCRdb copy retains only in-frame clones and omits some. Seen here are approximately 25,000 clones, 94% observed once, and the top ten hold around 6.4%. General study results and limits: In T-cell large granular lymphocyte leukemia, about half of patients showed multiple immunodominant subclonotypes. Variable sampling intervals and differing treatment regimens complicated linking therapy response to TCR clonal burden changes.

The CDR3 spans 14 residues. With 7 bases clipped from V and 4 bases from J, the junction kept 6 bases outside the gene matches. Germline V gene lookup returns CDR1 LNHDA and CDR2 SQIVND (reference sequence). Concerning this clone: What it binds is unknown.

The rearrangement joins TRBV19 to TRBJ2-1; 8 nucleotides align to TRBD2. Sequencing was carried out using peripheral blood mononuclear cells. The receptor was isolated from a middle-aged man with T-cell large granular lymphocyte leukemia. Some clones in this sample may be carry-over from other donors' samples. The CDR3 nucleotides read TGTGCCAGTACTCCACTAGCGGATTACAATGAGCAGTTCTTC. It translates to CASTPLADYNEQFF.